This T cell receptor beta chain comes out of a study of T cell responses to AZD1222 COVID-19 vaccine (dated by TCRdb to about 2021). About the investigation overall: AZD1222 recipients with second doses at about 4 weeks or about 12 weeks were pooled, because spike-specific TCR depth and breadth did not differ between schedules. A total of under 250 trial participants underwent TCR sequencing, of whom some 200 had received two doses of AZD1222 and 26 had received two doses of the MenACWY control vaccine. Trial participants were enrolled by age into 18-55, 56-69 and 70-plus year subgroups, with 148, 28 and 57 TCR-sequenced participants respectively.

The CDR3 regions of human TCRbeta chains were analyzed by immunosequencing. The paper's processing steps were these. TCRs in the repertoires were matched against a reference library of SARS-CoV-2-specific TCRs that had been generated with the MIRA antigen-specificity platform. Breadth was defined as the fraction of unique TCRs that were SARS-CoV-2-associated. Depth was defined as the fraction of total T cells that were SARS-CoV-2-associated. Each spike-specific TCR was assigned to its reactive spike region and to a CD4 or CD8 class using the MIRA data. Log10-transformed breadth and depth values were compared by one-way ANOVA with Sidak's multiple comparisons tests. As stored in TCRdb, this immuneACCESS dataset retains in-frame rearrangements with V and J assigned. A fraction of the clones does not appear; measured against another copy, unresolved V genes explain less than half of the discrepancy, and the remainder lacks a known reason. Clonal size and the V and J genes are those of that table, whereas D and trimming came from the DNA. This sample comprises under 200,000 clones, just under 95% of them detected only once. Jointly, the top ten make up 1.5% to 2% of the sample.

What the authors observed across the whole study: After two AZD1222 doses, both the breadth and the depth of spike-specific TCRs were significantly higher than at day 0 and than in MenACWY recipients. Because no day 14 peak-response samples were available, the repertoires could be characterized only after the peak T cell response. Conclusions about previously exposed vaccinees are limited, since just a handful of AZD1222 recipients were seropositive for SARS-CoV-2 at baseline. The 56-69-year group was small, and its depth increase did not reach significance, likely because of low power. Participants were mostly white British and included more females than males, and it was suggested by the authors that clonal diversity may have been underestimated. The vaccine-associated CD4 TCRs covered the entire spike protein, and the dominant responses fell in regions 160-218 and 743-854. Epitopes outside the regions mutated in the B.1.351 and B.1.1.7 variants were reportedly recognized by nearly half of the unique spike-specific TCRs.

Its CDR3 holds 14 amino acids, cysteine through phenylalanine. Of all the DNA, just the CDR3 is kept, 42 bases in frame from base 1. V loses 1 base of germline sequence and J loses 0 bases, and the interval between the two ends is 4 bases. The germline V gene supplies CDR1 KGHSH and CDR2 LQKENI. Comments on this clone: Which antigen it targets is not known. No base quality values were provided; no much bigger clone lies one nucleotide off.

The time point label, read with the paper, signifies: baseline before first vaccination. Samples from vaccinated people were obtained from the UK trials COV001 and COV002, which included a single-blind randomized controlled phase 2/3 trial of AZD1222 (ChAdOx1 nCoV-19) in healthy adults. For TCRbeta chain sequencing, PBMC samples were collected from trial participants at day 0 and at day 28 after the second dose. The receptor chain draws on TRBV18 and TRBJ2-1; the D gene cannot be resolved reliably. The receptor's source is an adult in good health. Material: peripheral blood, obtained on day 0 of AZD1222 vaccination. The CDR3 corresponds to CASSPQSSYNEQFF. In nucleotide form, the sequence is TGTGCCAGCTCACCACAGAGCTCCTACAATGAGCAGTTCTTC.